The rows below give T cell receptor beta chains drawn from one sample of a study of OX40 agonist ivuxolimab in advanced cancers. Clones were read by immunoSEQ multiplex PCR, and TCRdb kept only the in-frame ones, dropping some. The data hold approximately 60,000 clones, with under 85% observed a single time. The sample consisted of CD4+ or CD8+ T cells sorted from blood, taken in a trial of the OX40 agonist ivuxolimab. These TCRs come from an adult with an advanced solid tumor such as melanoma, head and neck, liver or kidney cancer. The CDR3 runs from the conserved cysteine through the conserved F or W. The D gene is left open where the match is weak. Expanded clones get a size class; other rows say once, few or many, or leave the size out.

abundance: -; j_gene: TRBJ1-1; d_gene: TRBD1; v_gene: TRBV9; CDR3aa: CASSVRDRDNTEAFF; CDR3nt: TGTGCCAGCAGCGTCCGGGACAGGGACAACACTGAAGCTTTCTTT
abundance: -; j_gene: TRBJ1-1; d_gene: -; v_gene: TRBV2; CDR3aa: CASSEQGLLMNTEAFF; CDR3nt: TGTGCCAGCAGTGAGCAGGGGCTATTGATGAACACTGAAGCTTTCTTT
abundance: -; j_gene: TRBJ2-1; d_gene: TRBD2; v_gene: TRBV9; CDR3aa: CASSVLAGDNEQFF; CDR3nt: TGTGCCAGCAGCGTACTAGCGGGAGACAATGAGCAGTTCTTC
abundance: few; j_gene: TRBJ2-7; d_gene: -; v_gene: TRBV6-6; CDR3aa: CASNQRAALYEQYF; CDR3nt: TGTGCCAGCAATCAACGGGCGGCCTTATACGAGCAGTACTTC
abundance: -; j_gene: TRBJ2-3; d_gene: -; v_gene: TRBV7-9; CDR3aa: CASSTGTFTDTQYF; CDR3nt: TGTGCCAGCAGCACAGGGACTTTCACAGATACGCAGTATTTT
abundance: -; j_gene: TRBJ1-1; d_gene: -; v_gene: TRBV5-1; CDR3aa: CASSPLQGRTEAFF; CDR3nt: TGCGCCAGCAGCCCATTGCAGGGCCGGACTGAAGCTTTCTTT
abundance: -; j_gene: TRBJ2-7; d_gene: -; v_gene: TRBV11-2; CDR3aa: CASSPLRDRTYEQYF; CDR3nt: TGTGCCAGCAGCCCCCTCCGGGACCGGACCTACGAGCAGTACTTC
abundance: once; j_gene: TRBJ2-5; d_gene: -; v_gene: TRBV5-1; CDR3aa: CASSLGAAEETQYF; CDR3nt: TGCGCCAGCAGCTTGGGCGCAGCTGAAGAGACCCAGTACTTC
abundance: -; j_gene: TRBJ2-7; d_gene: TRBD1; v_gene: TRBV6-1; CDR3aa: CASSPTGVGEQYF; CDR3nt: TGTGCCAGCAGTCCAACAGGGGTGGGCGAGCAGTACTTC
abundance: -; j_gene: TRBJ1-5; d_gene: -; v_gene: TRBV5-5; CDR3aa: CASSLLAREGGNQPQHF; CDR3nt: TGTGCCAGCAGCTTGTTGGCCAGGGAAGGCGGCAATCAGCCCCAGCATTTT
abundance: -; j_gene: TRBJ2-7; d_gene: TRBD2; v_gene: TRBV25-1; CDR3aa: CASSESGALAGDLYEQYF; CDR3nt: TGTGCCAGCAGTGAAAGCGGGGCATTAGCGGGAGATCTATACGAGCAGTACTTC
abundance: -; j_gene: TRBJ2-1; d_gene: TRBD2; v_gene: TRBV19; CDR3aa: CASSPTLLAGNEQFF; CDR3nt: TGTGCCAGTAGCCCGACACTTCTAGCGGGGAATGAGCAGTTCTTC
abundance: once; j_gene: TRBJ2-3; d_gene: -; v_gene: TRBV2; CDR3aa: CASSEAVSGLDTQYF; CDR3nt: TGTGCCAGCAGTGAAGCGGTCTCGGGCTTGGATACGCAGTATTTT
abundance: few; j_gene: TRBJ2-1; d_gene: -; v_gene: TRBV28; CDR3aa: CASSPRLDNEQFF; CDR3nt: TGTGCCAGCAGTCCCCGGTTGGACAATGAGCAGTTCTTC
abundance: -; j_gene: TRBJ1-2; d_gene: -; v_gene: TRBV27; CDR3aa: CASSIRAGNDGGYTF; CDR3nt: TGTGCCAGCAGCATCCGCGCGGGGAACGACGGAGGCTACACCTTC
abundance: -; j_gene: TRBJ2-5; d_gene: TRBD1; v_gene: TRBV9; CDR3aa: CASSAGQGSAQETQYF; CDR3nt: TGTGCCAGCAGCGCGGGACAGGGATCGGCACAAGAGACCCAGTACTTC
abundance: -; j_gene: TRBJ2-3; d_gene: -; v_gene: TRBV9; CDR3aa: CASSVTEFNTQYF; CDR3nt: TGTGCCAGCAGCGTAACGGAGTTCAATACGCAGTATTTT
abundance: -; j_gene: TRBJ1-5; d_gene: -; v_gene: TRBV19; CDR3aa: CASSVTGNQPQHF; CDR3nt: TGTGCCAGTAGTGTCACAGGGAATCAGCCCCAGCATTTT
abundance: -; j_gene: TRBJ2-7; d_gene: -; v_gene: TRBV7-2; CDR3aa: CASSSGVSYEQYF; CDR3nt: TGTGCCAGCAGTTCGGGGGTTTCCTACGAGCAGTACTTC
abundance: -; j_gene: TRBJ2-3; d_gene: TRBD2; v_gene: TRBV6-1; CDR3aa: CASSYGGSTSF; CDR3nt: TGTGCCAGCAGTTACGGCGGGAGTACTTCTTTT
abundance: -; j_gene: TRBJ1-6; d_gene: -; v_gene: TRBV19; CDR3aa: CASTVRLKSPLHF; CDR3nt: TGTGCCAGTACGGTCAGACTGAAGTCACCCCTCCACTTT
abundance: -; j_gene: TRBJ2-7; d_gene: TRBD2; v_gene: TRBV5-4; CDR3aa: CASSSKRGLAGSYEQYF; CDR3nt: TGTGCCAGCAGCTCGAAACGCGGACTAGCGGGATCCTACGAGCAGTACTTC
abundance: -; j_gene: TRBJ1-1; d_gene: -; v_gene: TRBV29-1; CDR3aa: CSVVGGAKAFF; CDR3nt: TGCAGCGTTGTGGGGGGGGCAAAAGCTTTCTTT
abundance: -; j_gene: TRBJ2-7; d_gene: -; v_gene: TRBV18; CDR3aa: CASSPPSYEQYF; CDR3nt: TGTGCCAGCTCACCACCTAGCTACGAGCAGTACTTC
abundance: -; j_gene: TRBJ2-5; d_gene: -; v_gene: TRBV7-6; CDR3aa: CASSLVASTGSGETQYF; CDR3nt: TGTGCCAGCAGCTTAGTAGCCTCAACAGGGTCGGGGGAGACCCAGTACTTC
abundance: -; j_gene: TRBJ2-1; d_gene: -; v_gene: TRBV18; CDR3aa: CASSPVSFNEQFF; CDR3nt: TGTGCCAGCTCACCAGTGAGTTTCAATGAGCAGTTCTTC
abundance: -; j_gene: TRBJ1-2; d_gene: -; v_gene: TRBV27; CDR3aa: CASSLDAGRF; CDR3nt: TGTGCCAGCAGCCTGGACGCCGGGCGCTTC
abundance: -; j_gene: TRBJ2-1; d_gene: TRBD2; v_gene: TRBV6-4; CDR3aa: CASSDRSGLGFNEQFF; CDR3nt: TGTGCCAGCAGTGACCGATCGGGACTAGGTTTCAATGAGCAGTTCTTC
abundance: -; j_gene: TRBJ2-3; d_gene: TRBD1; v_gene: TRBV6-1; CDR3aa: CASRERQGLRSFTDTQYF; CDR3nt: TGTGCCAGCAGGGAAAGACAGGGATTGAGGTCGTTCACAGATACGCAGTATTTT
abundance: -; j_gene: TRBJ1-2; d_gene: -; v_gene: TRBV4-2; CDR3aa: CASREDGYGYTF; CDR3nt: TGTGCCAGCAGGGAGGACGGTTATGGCTACACCTTC
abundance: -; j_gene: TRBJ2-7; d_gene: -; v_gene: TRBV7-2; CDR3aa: CASSLNWQPPEEQYF; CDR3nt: TGTGCCAGCAGCTTAAACTGGCAGCCGCCGGAGGAGCAGTACTTC
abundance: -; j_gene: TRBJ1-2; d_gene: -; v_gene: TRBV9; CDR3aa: CASSVGIEQSYGYTF; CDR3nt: TGTGCCAGCAGCGTAGGGATAGAGCAGTCCTATGGCTACACCTTC
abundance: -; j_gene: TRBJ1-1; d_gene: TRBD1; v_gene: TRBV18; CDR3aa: CASSRQGARTEAFF; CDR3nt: TGTGCCAGCTCACGCCAGGGGGCGCGAACTGAAGCTTTCTTT
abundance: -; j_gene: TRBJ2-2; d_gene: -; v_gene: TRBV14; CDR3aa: CASSQWTFTGELFF; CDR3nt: TGTGCCAGCAGCCAATGGACCTTCACCGGGGAGCTGTTTTTT
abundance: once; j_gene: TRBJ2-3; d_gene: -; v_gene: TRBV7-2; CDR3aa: CASSRGGADTQYF; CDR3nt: TGTGCCAGCAGCCGGGGTGGCGCAGATACGCAGTATTTT
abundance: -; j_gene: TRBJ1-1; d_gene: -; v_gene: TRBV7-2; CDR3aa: CASSLTKNTEAFF; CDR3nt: TGTGCCAGCAGCTTAACAAAGAACACTGAAGCTTTCTTT
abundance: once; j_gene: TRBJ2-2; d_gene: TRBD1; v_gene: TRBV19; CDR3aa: CASSIQGARTGELFF; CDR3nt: TGTGCCAGTAGTATACAGGGGGCAAGGACCGGGGAGCTGTTTTTT
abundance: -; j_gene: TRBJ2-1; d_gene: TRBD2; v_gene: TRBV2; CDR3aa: CASRSGLALWFF; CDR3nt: TGTGCCAGCAGATCGGGACTAGCTTTATGGTTCTTC
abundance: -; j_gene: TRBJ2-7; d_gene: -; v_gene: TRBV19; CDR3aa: CATQQGQGPYEQYF; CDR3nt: TGTGCCACACAGCAAGGGCAGGGTCCCTACGAGCAGTACTTC
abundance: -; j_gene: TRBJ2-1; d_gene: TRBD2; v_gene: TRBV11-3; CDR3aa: CASSLSKTSGSHGFNEQFF; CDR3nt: TGTGCCAGCAGCCTGTCGAAGACTAGCGGGAGCCATGGGTTCAATGAGCAGTTCTTC
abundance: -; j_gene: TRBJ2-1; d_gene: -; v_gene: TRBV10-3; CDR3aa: CAHSGTIGHNEQFF; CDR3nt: TGTGCCCACTCCGGGACAATAGGACACAATGAGCAGTTCTTC
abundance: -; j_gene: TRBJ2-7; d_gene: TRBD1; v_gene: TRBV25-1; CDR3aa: CASSEYKAGGTGGGEQYF; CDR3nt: TGTGCCAGCAGTGAATACAAGGCCGGGGGGACAGGGGGCGGCGAGCAGTACTTC
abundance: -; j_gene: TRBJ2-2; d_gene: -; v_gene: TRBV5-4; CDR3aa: CASSFGGAYHGELFF; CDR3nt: TGTGCCAGCAGCTTCGGAGGGGCTTACCACGGGGAGCTGTTTTTT
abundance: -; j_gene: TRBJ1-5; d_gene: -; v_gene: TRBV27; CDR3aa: CASSPFSGNQPQHF; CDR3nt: TGTGCCAGCAGTCCCTTCTCGGGGAATCAGCCCCAGCATTTT
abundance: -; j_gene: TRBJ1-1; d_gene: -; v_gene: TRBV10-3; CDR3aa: CAISESSRGTEAFF; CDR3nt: TGTGCCATCTCCGAGAGTTCCCGGGGCACTGAAGCTTTCTTT
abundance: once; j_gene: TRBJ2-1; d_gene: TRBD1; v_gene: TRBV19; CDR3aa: CASRRNRGDSYNEQFF; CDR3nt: TGTGCCAGTAGACGCAACAGGGGGGACTCCTACAATGAGCAGTTCTTC
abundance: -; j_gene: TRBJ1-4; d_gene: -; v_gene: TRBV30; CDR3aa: CAWSVTPGGKLFF; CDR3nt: TGTGCCTGGAGTGTAACCCCGGGGGGAAAACTGTTTTTT